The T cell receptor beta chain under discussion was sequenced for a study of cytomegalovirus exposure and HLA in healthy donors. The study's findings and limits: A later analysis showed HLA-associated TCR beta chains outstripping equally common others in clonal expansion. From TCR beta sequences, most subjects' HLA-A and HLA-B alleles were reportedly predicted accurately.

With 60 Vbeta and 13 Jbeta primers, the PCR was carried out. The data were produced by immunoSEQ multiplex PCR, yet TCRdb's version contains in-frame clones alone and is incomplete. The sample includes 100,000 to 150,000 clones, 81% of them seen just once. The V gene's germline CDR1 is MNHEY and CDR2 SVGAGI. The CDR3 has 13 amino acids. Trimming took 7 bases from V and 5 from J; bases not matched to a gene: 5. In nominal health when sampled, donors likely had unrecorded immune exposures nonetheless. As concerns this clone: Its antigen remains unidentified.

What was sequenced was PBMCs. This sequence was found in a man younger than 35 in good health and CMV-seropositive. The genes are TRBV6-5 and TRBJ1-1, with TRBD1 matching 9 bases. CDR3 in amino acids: CASKGDRETEAFF. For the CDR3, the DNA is TGTGCCAGCAAAGGGGACAGGGAAACTGAAGCTTTCTTT.